This TCR beta chain originates from a study of cytomegalovirus exposure and HLA in healthy donors. From germline, CDR1 is SGDLS and CDR2 YYNGEE. V dropped 4 bases and J dropped 3 bases, with 17 bases sitting between them. This CDR3 spans 16 amino acids. The data were produced by immunoSEQ multiplex PCR, yet TCRdb's version contains in-frame clones alone and is incomplete. This table has about 330,000 clones, roughly 90% appearing once. The V and J genes are TRBV9 and TRBJ2-1; a possible D gene is TRBD2 (7 bases). The TCR was taken from a young woman in good health and CMV-seropositive. The specimen sequenced was PBMCs. CDR3 sequence reads: CASSPSSGGGYNEQFF. For the CDR3, the DNA is TGTGCCAGCAGCCCTAGCTCGGGGGGCGGCTACAATGAGCAGTTCTTC.